This TCR beta chain was obtained from a study of siplizumab effects on memory and regulatory T cells. Clones were sequenced by immunoSEQ multiplex PCR, and TCRdb holds only the in-frame ones, with some missing. Of 98,000 or so clones detected, 93% appear once; the ten largest clones hold 0.62%. Germline trimming cut 1 base from V and 2 bases from J; bases unmatched to any gene: 6. In germline, CDR1 is SGHDT, CDR2 YYEEEE. The CDR3 is 16 residues long. This clone has just one count. This chain links TRBV5-6 with TRBJ2-3, with 8 positions matching TRBD1. The origin of this receptor is a human donor in good health. Sequenced material: Tregs sorted from blood. The CDR3 DNA reads as TGTGCCAGCAGCTTGAACGGACAGGGATTCACAGATACGCAGTATTTT. It is translated as CASSLNGQGFTDTQYF.